This TCR beta chain emerged from a study of T cells in Graves' hyperthyroidism and ophthalmopathy. The study's findings and limits: Among clonotypes expanded in thyroid above 0.001, most were also found in blood.

With duration under 3 months, ophthalmopathy was active: Clinical Activity Score at least 3, NOSPECS at least 4. Those patients with uncontrolled infection, other autoimmune disease, pregnancy or lactation were excluded. V gave up 4 bases and J gave up 4 bases; unmatched junction bases: 7. CDR1 is LNHDA, CDR2 SQIVND, per germline (reference sequence). This CDR3 comprises 15 residues. This clonotype was seen many times. The antigen remains unidentified. Amplification yielded TCR beta CDR3 regions, with RNA transcripts as the source. The HTBI primer set drove a first-round RT-PCR of the TCR CDR3. TCRdb processed the multiplex PCR reads anew with MiXCR; each CDR3 protein has one entry. This repertoire shows around 290,000 distinct CDR3 sequences, around 15% found once; its top ten account for about 50%.

The gene calls are TRBV19 and TRBJ1-2, with 9 bases lining up with TRBD1. Input material: blood. The TCR sequence derives from a woman aged 55 to 70 with Graves' ophthalmopathy. CDR3 region: CASSTTGGAGYGYTF. The CDR3 nucleotides read TGTGCCAGTAGTACAACAGGGGGCGCAGGCTATGGCTACACCTTC.